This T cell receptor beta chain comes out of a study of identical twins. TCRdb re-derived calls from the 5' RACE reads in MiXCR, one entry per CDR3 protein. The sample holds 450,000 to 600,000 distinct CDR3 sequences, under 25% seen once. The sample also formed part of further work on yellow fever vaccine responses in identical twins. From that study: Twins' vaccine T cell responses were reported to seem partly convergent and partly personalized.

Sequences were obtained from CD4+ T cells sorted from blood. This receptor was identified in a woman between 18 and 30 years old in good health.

This CDR3 reads CASSTGTGWTGELFF. As DNA, the CDR3 is TGTGCCAGCAGTACCGGGACAGGGTGGACCGGGGAGCTGTTTTTT. The V call is TRBV12-3 or TRBV12-4, the J call TRBJ2-2; 9 nucleotides line up with TRBD1. The CDR3 length is 15 residues. With 5 bases clipped from V and 5 bases from J, the junction kept 6 bases outside the gene matches.